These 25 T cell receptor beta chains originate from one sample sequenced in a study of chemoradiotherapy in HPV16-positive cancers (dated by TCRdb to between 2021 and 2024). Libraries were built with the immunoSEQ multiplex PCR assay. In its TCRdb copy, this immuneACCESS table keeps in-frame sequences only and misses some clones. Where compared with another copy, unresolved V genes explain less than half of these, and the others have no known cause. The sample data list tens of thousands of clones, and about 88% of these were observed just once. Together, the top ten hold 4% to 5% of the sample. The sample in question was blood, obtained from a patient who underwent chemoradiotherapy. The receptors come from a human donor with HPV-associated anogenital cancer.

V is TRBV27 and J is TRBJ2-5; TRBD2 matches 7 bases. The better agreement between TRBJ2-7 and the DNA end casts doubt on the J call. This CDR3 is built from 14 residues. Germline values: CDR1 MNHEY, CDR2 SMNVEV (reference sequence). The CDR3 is CASSTQGDYYEQYF. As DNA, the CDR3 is TGTGCCAGCAGTACCCAAGGGGACTATTACGAGCAGTACTTC.

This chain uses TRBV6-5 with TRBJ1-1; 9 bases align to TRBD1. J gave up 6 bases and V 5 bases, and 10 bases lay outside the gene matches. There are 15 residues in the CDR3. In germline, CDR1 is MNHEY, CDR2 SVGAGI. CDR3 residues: CASSRWGQGGAEAFF. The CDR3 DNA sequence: TGTGCCAGCAGTCGCTGGGGACAGGGAGGCGCTGAAGCTTTCTTT.

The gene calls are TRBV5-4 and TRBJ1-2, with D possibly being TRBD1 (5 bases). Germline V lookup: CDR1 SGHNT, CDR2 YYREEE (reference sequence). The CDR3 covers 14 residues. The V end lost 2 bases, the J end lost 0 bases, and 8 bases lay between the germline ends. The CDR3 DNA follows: TGTGCCAGCAGCTTACGGGGGACTAACTATGGCTACACCTTC. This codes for CASSLRGTNYGYTF.

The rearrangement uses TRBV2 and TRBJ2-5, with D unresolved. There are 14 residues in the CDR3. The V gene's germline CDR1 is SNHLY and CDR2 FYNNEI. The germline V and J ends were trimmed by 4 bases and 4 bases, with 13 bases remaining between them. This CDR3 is CASSGRVFGETQYF. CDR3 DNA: TGTGCCAGCAGTGGAAGGGTGTTCGGAGAGACCCAGTACTTC.

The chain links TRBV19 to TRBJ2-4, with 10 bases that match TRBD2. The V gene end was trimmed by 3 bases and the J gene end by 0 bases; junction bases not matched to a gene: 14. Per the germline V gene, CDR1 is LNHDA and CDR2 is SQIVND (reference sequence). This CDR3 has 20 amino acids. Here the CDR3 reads CASSIRGASGSDLAKNIQYF. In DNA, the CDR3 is TGTGCCAGTAGTATCCGGGGGGCTAGCGGGAGTGATCTAGCCAAAAACATTCAGTACTTC.

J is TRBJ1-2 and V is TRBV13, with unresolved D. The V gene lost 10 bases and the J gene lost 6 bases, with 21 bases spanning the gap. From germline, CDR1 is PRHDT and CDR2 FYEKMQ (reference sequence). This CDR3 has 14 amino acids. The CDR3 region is CATMRREEVDGYTF. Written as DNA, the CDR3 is TGTGCCACCATGCGGCGGGAGGAAGTTGATGGCTACACCTTC.

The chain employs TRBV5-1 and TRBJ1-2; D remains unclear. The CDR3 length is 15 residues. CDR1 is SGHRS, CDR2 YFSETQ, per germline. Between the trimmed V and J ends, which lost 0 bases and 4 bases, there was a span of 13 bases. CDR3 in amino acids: CASSLASKGSYGYTF. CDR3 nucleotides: TGCGCCAGCAGCTTGGCCAGTAAAGGCAGCTATGGCTACACCTTC.

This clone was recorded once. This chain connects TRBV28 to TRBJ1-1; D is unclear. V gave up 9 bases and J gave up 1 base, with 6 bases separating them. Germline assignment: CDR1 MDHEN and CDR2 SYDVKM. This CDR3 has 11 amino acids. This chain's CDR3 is CARTTNTEAFF. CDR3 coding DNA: TGTGCCAGAACAACGAACACTGAAGCTTTCTTT. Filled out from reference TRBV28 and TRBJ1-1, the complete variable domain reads DVKVTQSSRYLVKRTGEKVFLECVQDMDHENMFWYRQDPGLGLRLIYFSYDVKMKEKGDIPEGYSVSREKKERFSLILESASTNQTSMYLCARTTNTEAFFGQGTRLTVV.

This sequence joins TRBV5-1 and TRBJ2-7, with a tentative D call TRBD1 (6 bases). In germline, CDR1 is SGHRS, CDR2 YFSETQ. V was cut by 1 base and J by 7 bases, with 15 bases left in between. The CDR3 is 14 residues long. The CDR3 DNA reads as TGCGCCAGCAGCTTGAGGGGAGAGGGGGAGGAGCAGTACTTC. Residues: CASSLRGEGEEQYF.

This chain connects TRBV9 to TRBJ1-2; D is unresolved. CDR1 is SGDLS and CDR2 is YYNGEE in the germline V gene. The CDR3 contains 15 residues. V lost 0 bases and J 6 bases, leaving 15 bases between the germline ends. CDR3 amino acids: CASSVVEGPSDGYTF. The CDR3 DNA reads TGTGCCAGCAGCGTAGTGGAGGGTCCCAGCGATGGCTACACCTTC. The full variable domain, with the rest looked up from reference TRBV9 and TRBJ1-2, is DSGVTQTPKHLITATGQRVTLRCSPRSGDLSVYWYQQSLDQGLQFLIQYYNGEERAKGNILERFSAQQFPDLHSELNLSSLELGDSALYFCASSVVEGPSDGYTFGSGTRLTVV.

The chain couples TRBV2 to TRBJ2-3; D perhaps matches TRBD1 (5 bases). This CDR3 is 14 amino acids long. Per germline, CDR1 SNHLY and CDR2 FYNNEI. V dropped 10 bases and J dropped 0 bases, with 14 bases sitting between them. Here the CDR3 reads CAIKVRTSTDTQYF. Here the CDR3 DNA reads TGTGCCATCAAGGTCAGGACAAGCACAGATACGCAGTATTTT.

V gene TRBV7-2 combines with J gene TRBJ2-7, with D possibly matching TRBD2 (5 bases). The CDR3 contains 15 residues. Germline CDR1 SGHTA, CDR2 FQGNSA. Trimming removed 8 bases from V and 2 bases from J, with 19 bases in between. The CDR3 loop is CASSPMRTQTYEQYF. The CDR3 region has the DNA TGTGCCAGCTCCCCGATGCGGACTCAGACCTACGAGCAGTACTTC. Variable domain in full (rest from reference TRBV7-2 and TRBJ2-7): GAGVSQSPSNKVTEKGKDVELRCDPISGHTALYWYRQSLGQGLEFLIYFQGNSAPDKSGLPSDRFSAERTGGSVSTLTIQRTQQEDSAVYLCASSPMRTQTYEQYFGPGTRLTVT.

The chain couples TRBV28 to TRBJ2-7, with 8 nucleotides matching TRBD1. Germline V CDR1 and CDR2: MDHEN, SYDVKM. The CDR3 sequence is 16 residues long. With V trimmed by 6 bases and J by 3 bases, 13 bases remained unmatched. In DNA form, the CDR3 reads TGTGCCAGCAGGGGGGAATCAAGGACAGGGCACTACGAGCAGTACTTC. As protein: CASRGESRTGHYEQYF. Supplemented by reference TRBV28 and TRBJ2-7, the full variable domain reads DVKVTQSSRYLVKRTGEKVFLECVQDMDHENMFWYRQDPGLGLRLIYFSYDVKMKEKGDIPEGYSVSREKKERFSLILESASTNQTSMYLCASRGESRTGHYEQYFGPGTRLTVT.

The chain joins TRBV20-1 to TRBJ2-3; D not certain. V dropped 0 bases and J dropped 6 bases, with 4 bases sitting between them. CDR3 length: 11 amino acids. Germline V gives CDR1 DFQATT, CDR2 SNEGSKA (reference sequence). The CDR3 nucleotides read TGCAGTGCTAGAGATCGGGATACGCAGTATTTT. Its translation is CSARDRDTQYF.

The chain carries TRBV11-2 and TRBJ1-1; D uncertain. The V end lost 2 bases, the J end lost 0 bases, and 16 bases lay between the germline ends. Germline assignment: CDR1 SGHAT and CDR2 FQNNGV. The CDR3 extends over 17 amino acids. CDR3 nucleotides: TGTGCCAGCAGCTTACTAGGGCCGGGTTCCCTGAACACTGAAGCTTTCTTT. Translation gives CASSLLGPGSLNTEAFF.

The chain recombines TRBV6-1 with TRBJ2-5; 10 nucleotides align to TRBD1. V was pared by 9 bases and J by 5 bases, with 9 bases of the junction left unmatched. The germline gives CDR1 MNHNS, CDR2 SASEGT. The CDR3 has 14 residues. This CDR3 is CASETGQGTETQYF. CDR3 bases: TGTGCCAGTGAGACGGGACAGGGGACGGAGACCCAGTACTTC.

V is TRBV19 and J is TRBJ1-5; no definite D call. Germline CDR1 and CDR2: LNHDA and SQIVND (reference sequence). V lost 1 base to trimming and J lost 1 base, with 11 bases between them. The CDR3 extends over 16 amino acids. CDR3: CASSIGSGLSNQPQHF. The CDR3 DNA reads TGTGCCAGTAGTATAGGGTCGGGGTTGAGCAATCAGCCCCAGCATTTT. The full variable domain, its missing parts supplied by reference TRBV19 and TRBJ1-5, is DGGITQSPKYLFRKEGQNVTLSCEQNLNHDAMYWYRQDPGQGLRLIYYSQIVNDFQKGDIAEGYSVSREKKESFPLTVTSAQKNPTAFYLCASSIGSGLSNQPQHFGDGTRLSIL.

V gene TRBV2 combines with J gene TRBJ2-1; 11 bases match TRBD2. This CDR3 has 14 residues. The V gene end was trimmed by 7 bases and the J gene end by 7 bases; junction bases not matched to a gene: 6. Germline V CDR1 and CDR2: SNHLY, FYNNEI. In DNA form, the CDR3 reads TGTGCCAGCATTAGCGGGAGGGCCAGGAATGAGCAGTTCTTC. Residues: CASISGRARNEQFF.

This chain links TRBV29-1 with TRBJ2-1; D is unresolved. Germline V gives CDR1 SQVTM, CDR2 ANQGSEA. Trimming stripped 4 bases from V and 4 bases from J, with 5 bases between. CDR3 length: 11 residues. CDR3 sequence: CSVVLYNEQFF. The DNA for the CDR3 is TGCAGCGTTGTACTATACAATGAGCAGTTCTTC.

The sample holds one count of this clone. The CDR3 DNA follows: TGTGCCAGCAGTGACATGACAGGGAAGGATTGGGAGACCCAGTACTTC. Translation gives CASSDMTGKDWETQYF. The J gene is TRBJ2-5, the V gene TRBV2, with 7 bases fitting TRBD1. The CDR3 runs to 16 residues. Germline V gene sequence: CDR1 SNHLY, CDR2 FYNNEI. With 3 bases clipped from V and 5 bases from J, the junction kept 12 bases outside the gene matches.

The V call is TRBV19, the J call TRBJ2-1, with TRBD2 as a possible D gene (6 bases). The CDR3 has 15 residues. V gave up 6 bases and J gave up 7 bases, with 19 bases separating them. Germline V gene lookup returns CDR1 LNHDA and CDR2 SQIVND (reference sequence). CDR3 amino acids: CASSPRDLANNEQFF. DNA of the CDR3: TGTGCCAGTAGCCCTCGGGACTTAGCCAATAATGAGCAGTTCTTC.

The CDR3 DNA is TGTGCCAGCAGCTTGCTCGGTCACAGGATCTACGAGCAGTACTTC. It is translated as CASSLLGHRIYEQYF. The chain has TRBV5-6 and TRBJ2-7, with D tentatively TRBD1 (5 bases). Looked up from germline, CDR1 is SGHDT and CDR2 is YYEEEE. The CDR3 contains 15 residues. Between the trimmed V and J ends, which lost 1 base and 3 bases, there was a span of 14 bases.

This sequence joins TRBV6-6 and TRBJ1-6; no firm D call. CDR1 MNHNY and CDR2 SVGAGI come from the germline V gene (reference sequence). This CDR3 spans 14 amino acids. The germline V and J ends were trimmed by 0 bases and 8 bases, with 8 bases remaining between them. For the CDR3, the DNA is TGTGCCAGCAGTTACTCGGATTACGATTCACCCCTCCACTTT. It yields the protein CASSYSDYDSPLHF.

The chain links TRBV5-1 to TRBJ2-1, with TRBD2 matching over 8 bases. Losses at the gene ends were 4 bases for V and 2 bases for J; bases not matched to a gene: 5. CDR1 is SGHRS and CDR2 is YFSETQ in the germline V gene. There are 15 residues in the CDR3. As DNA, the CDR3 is TGCGCCAGCAGCGACAGCGGGAGAGCCTACAATGAGCAGTTCTTC. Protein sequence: CASSDSGRAYNEQFF.

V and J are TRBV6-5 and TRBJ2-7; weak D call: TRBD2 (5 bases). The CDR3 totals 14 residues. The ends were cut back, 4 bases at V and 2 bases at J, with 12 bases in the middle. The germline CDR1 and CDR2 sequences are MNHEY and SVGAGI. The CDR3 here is CASSLTGIPYEQYF. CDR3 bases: TGTGCCAGCAGTTTGACCGGGATCCCCTACGAGCAGTACTTC.